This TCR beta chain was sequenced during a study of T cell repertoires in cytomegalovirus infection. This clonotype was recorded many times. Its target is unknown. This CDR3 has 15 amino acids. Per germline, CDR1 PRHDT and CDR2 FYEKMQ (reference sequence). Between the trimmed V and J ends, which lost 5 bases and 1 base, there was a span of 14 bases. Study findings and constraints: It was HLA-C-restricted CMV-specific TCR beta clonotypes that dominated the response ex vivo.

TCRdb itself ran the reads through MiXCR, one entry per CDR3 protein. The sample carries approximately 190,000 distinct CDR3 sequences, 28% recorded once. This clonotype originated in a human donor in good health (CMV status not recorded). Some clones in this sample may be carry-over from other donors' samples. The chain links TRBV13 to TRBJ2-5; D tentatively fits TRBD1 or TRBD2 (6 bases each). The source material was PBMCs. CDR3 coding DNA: TGTGCCAGCAGCCTTAAGGGGGGAGGCCAAGAGACCCAGTACTTC. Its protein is CASSLKGGGQETQYF.